This T cell receptor beta chain came from a study of cytomegalovirus exposure and HLA in healthy donors. Study as a whole: In a later analysis, the 120 or so validation repertoires were reported to have used the same platform as the approximately 690 first-cohort repertoires.

About this clone: Other DNA sequences from this sample encode an identical CDR3 as well.

Assay: immunoSEQ multiplex PCR; the TCRdb copy retains only in-frame clones and omits some. The sample has 350,000 or so clones, about nine tenths seen once. Germline loops: CDR1 KGHSH, CDR2 LQKENI. V was pared by 3 bases and J by 2 bases, with 4 bases of the junction left unmatched. This CDR3 has 15 amino acids. The sequenced sample consisted of PBMCs. The TCR was taken from a woman younger than 35 in good health and CMV-seronegative. The chain recombines TRBV18 with TRBJ2-1, with 7 nucleotides matching TRBD1. The CDR3 DNA sequence: TGTGCCAGCTCACCCCCGGGGACAGCCTACAATGAGCAGTTCTTC. This translates into CASSPPGTAYNEQFF.